This T cell receptor (beta chain) was recovered during a study of blood T cell repertoires in COVID-19. Authors' processing steps: By means of reference gene primer amplification, nucleated cell counts were estimated. This table comes from immunoSEQ multiplex PCR, and its TCRdb copy is limited to in-frame clones, with some not included. D and trimming come from the DNA, and the V and J calls and clone size come from that table. The repertoire holds about 400,000 clones, with 88% as singletons. The germline V gene has CDR1 SQVTM and CDR2 ANQGSEA. V was clipped by 4 bases and J by 3 bases; unmatched bases: 3. CDR3 length equals 14 residues.

The clonotype comes from a woman aged 25 to 39 with acute COVID-19. The chain has TRBV29-1 and TRBJ2-2; 9 nucleotides match TRBD1. Sequencing was carried out using PBMCs or T cells enriched from blood (not recorded which). The CDR3 sequence: CSVGDRGDTGELFF. The DNA of the CDR3 is TGCAGCGTTGGCGACAGGGGGGACACCGGGGAGCTGTTTTTT.